This TCR beta chain was captured by sequencing in a study of CD8+ T cells in alopecia areata. Treatment denoted: oral pan-JAK inhibitor, 5-10 mg twice daily. Extracted from the samples, RNA was reverse transcribed into cDNA to serve as the sequencing template. Libraries were prepared by immunoSEQ multiplex PCR; TCRdb keeps only in-frame clonotypes and omits some of them. The repertoire consists of some 190,000 clones, with over 60% occurring once and the leading ten covering 1% to 1.5%. The V end lost 2 bases, the J end lost 0 bases, and 2 bases lay between the germline ends. The germline V gene has CDR1 SEHNR and CDR2 FQNEAQ (reference sequence). CDR3 length: 13 amino acids.

The chain combines TRBV7-9 with TRBJ1-5; no clear D. Sequenced material: CD4+ T cells sorted from blood, taken between weeks 44 and 45, from a patient treated with tofacitinib. This sequence was found in a human donor with alopecia areata. CDR3 in DNA: TGTGCCAGCAGCTTAAATAGCAATCAGCCCCAGCATTTT. Translated: CASSLNSNQPQHF.